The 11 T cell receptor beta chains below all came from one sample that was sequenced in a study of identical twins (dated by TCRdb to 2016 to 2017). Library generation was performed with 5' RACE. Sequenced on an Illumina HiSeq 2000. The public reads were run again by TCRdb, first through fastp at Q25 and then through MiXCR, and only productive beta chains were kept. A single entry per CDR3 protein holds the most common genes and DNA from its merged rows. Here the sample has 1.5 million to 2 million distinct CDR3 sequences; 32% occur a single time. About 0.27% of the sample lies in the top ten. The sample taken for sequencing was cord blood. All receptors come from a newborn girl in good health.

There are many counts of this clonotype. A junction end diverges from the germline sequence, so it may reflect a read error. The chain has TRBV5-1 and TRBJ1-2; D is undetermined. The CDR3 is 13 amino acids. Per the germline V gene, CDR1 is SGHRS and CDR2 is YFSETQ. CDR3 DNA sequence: TGTGCCAGCAGCCTTACATCGAACTATGGCTACACCTTC. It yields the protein CASSLTSNYGYTF.

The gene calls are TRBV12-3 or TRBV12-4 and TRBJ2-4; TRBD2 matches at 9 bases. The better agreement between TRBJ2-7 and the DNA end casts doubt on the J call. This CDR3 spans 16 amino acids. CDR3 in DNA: TGTGCCAGCAGTTTATACGCGGGAGGGCGTAAATACGAGCAGTACTTC. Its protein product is CASSLYAGGRKYEQYF.

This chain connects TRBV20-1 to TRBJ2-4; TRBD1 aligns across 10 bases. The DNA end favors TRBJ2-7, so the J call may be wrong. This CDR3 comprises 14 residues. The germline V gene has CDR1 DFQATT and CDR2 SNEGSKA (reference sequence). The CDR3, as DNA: TGCAGTGCTAGGAGGGACAGGGGAAGGTACGAGCAGTACTTC. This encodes CSARRDRGRYEQYF.

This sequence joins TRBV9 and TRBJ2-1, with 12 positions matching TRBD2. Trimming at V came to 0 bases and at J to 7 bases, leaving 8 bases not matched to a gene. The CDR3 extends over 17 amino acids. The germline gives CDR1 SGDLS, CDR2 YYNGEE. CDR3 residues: CASSVAPTSGSSNEQFF. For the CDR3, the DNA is TGTGCCAGCAGCGTAGCTCCGACTAGCGGGAGTTCGAATGAGCAGTTCTTC. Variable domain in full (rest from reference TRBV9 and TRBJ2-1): DSGVTQTPKHLITATGQRVTLRCSPRSGDLSVYWYQQSLDQGLQFLIQYYNGEERAKGNILERFSAQQFPDLHSELNLSSLELGDSALYFCASSVAPTSGSSNEQFFGPGTRLTVL.

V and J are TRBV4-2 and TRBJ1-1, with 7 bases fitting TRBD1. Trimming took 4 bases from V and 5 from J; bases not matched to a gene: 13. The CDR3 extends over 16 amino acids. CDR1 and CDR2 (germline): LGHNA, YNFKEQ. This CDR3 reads CASSPFKGQRGTEAFF. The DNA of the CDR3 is TGTGCCAGCAGCCCCTTTAAGGGACAGCGGGGGACTGAAGCTTTCTTT.

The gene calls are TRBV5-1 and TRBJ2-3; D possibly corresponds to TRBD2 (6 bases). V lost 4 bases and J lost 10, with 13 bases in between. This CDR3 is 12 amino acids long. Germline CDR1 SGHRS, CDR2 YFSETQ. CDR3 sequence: CASSTPGLAQYF. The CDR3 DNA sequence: TGCGCCAGCAGCACCCCGGGACTGGCGCAGTATTTT.

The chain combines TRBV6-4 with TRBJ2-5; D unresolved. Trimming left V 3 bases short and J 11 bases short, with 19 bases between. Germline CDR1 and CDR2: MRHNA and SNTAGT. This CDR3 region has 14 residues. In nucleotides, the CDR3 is TGTGCCAGCAGTGAAAGTGGCATTTACAATGAGCAGTACTTC. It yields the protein CASSESGIYNEQYF.

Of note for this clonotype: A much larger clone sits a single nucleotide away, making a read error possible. The CDR3, as DNA: TGTGCCAGCAGTTTACGGTTGACAGGAGAGGGGCAGTTCTTC. Its translation: CASSLRLTGEGQFF. The chain carries TRBV28 and TRBJ2-1; a possible D gene is TRBD1 (6 bases). CDR1 and CDR2 (germline): MDHEN, SYDVKM. CDR3 length: 14 amino acids. V lost 2 bases and J lost 12, with 17 bases in between.

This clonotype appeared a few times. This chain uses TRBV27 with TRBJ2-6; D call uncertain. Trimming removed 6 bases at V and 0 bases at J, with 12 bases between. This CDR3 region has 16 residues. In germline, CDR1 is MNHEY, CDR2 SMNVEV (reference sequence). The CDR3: CASSFAASSGANVLTF. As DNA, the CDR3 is TGTGCCAGCAGCTTCGCCGCGAGCTCTGGGGCCAACGTCCTGACTTTC.

The CDR3 coding sequence is TGTGCCAGCAGTTGGACAGGGAACACAGATACGCAGTATTTT. Its protein is CASSWTGNTDTQYF. The J gene is TRBJ2-3, the V gene TRBV12-3 or TRBV12-4; 8 bases match TRBD1. V lost 4 bases, J lost 2 bases, and 2 bases stayed unmatched. The CDR3 totals 14 residues.

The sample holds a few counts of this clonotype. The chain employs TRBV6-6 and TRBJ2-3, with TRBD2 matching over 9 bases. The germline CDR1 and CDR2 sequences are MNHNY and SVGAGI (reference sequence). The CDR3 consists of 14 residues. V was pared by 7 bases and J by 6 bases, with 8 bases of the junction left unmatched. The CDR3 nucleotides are TGTGCCAGCACCTGGGGCGGGAGGGGTGATACGCAGTATTTT. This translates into CASTWGGRGDTQYF.